This TCR beta chain was sequenced in a study of blood T cell repertoires in COVID-19. The wider study: COVID-19 samples from acute and convalescent phases originated in the United States, Italy and Spain.

CDR1 KGHDR and CDR2 SFDVKD come from the germline V gene. This CDR3 region has 15 residues. Trimming cost V 5 bases and J 7 bases, with 16 bases left between them. The repertoire was sequenced with immunoSEQ multiplex PCR; TCRdb's copy has only in-frame clones and lacks some. The sample consists of around 250,000 clones, around 86% of them appearing once. The chain employs TRBV24-1 and TRBJ1-4, with a weak D call TRBD1 (5 bases). The TCR comes from a woman between 65 and 79 years old with active or convalescent COVID-19. Source material: peripheral blood. The CDR3 spells CATSAQGGASEKLFF. The CDR3 nucleotides read TGTGCCACCAGTGCCCAAGGAGGGGCCAGTGAAAAACTGTTTTTT.